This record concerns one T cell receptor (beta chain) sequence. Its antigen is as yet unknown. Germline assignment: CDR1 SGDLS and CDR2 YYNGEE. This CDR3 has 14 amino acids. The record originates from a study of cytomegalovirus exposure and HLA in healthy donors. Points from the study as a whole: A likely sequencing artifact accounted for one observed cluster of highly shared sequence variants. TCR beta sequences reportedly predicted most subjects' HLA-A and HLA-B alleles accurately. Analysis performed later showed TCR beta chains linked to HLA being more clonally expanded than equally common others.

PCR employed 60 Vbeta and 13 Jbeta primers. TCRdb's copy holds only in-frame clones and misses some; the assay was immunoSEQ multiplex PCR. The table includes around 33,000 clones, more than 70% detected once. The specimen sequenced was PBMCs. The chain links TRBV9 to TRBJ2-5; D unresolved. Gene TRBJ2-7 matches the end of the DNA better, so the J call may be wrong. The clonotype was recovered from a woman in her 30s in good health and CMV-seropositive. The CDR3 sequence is CASSVDPGTYEQYF. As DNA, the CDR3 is TGTGCCAGCAGCGTAGATCCGGGTACCTACGAGCAGTACTTC.